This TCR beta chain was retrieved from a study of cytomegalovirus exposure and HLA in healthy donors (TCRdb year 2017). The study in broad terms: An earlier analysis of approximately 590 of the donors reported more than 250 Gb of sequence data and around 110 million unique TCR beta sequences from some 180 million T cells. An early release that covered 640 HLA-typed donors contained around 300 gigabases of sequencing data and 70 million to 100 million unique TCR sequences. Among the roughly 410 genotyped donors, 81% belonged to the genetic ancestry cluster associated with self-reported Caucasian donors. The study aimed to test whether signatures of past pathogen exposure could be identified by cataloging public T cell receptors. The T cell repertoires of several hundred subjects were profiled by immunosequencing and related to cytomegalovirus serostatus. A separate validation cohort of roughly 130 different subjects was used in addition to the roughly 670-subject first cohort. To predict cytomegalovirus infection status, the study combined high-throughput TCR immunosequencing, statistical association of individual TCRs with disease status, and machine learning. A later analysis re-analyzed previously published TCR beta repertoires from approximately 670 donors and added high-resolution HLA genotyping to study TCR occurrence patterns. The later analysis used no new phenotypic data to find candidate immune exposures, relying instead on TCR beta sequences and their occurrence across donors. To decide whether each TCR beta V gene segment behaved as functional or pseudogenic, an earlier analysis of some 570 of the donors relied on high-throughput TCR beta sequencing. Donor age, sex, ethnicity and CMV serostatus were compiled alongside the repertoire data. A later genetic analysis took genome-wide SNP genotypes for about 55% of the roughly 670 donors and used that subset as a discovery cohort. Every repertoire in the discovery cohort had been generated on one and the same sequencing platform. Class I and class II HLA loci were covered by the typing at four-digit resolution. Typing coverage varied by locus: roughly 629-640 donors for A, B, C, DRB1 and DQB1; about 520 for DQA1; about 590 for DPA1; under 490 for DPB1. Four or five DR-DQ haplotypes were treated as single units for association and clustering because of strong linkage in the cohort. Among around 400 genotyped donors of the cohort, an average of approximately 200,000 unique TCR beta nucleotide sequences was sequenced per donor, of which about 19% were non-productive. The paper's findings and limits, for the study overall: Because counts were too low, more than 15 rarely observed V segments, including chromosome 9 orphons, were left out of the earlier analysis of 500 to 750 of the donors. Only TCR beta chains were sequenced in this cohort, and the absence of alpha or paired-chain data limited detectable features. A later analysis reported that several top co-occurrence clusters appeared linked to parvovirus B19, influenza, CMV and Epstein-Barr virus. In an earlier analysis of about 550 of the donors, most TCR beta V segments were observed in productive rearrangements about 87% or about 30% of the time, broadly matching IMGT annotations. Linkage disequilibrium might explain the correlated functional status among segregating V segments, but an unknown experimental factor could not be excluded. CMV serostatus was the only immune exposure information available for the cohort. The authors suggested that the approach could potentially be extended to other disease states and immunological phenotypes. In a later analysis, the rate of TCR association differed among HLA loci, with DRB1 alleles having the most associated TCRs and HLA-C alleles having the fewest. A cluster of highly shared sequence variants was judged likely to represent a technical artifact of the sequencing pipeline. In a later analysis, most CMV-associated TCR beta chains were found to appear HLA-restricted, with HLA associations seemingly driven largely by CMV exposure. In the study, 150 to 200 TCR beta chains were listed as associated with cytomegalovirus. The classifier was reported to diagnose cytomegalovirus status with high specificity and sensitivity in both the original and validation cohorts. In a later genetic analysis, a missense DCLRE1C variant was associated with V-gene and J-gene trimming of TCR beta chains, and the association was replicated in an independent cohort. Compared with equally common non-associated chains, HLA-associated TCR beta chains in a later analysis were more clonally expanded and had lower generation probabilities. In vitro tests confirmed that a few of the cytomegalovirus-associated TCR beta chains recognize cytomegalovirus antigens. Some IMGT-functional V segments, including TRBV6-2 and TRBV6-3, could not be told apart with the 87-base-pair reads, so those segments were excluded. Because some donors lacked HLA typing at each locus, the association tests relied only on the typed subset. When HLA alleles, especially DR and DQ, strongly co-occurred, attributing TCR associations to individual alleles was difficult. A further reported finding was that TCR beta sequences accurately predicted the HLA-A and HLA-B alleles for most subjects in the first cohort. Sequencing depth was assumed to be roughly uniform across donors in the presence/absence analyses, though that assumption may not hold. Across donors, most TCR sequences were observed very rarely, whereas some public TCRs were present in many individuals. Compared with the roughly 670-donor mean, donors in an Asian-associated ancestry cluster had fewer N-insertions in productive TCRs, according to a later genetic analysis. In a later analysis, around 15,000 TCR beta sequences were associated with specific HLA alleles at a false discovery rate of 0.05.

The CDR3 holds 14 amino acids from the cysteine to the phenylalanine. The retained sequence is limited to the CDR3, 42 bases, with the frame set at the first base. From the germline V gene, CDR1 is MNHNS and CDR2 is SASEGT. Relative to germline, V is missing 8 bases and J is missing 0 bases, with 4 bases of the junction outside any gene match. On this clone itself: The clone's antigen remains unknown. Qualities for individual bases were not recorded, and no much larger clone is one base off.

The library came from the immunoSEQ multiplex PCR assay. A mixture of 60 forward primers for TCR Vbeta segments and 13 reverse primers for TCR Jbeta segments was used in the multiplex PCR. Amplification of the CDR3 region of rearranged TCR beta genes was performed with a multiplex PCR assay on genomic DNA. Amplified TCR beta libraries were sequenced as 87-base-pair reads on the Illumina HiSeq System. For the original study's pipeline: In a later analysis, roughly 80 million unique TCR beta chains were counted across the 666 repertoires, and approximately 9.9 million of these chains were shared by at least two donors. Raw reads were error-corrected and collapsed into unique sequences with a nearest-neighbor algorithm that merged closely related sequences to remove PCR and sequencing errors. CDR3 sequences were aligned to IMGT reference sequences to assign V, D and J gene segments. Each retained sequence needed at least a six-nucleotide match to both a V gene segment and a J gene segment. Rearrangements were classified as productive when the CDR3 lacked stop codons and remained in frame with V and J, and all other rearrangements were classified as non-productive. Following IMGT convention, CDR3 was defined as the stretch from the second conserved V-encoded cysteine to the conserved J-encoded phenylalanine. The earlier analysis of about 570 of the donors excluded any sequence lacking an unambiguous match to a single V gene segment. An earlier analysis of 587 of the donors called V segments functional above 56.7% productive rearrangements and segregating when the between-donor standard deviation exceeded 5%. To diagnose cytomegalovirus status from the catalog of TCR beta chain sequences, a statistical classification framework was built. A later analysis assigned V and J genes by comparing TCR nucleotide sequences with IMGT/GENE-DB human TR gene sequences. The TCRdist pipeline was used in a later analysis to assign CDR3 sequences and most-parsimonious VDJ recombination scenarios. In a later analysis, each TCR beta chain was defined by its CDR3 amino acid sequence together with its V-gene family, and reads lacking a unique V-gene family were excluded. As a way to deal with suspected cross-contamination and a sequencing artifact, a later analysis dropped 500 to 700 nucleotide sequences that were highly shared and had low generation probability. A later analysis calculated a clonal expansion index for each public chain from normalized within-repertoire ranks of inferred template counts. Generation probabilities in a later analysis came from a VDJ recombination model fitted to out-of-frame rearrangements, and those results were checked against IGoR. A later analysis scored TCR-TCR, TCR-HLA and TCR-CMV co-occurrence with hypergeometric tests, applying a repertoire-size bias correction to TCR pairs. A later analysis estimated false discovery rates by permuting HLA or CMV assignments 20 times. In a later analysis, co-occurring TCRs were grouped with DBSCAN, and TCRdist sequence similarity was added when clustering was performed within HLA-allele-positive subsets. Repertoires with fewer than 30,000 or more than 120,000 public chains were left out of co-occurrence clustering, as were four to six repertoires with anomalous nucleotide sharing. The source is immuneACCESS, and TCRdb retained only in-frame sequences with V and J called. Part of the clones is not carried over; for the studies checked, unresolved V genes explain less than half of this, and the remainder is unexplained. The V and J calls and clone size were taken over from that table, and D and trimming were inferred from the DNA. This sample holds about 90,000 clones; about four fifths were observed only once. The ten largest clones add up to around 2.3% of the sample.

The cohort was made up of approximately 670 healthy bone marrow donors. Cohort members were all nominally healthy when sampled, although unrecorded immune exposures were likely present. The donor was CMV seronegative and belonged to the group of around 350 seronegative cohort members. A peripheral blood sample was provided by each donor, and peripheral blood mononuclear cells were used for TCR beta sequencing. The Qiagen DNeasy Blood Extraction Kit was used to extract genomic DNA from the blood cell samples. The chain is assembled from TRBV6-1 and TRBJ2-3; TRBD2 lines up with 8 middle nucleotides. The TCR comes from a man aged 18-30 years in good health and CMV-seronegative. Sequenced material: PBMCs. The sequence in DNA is TGTGCCAGCGCCGGGGGGGGAAGCACAGATACGCAGTATTTT. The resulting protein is CASAGGGSTDTQYF.